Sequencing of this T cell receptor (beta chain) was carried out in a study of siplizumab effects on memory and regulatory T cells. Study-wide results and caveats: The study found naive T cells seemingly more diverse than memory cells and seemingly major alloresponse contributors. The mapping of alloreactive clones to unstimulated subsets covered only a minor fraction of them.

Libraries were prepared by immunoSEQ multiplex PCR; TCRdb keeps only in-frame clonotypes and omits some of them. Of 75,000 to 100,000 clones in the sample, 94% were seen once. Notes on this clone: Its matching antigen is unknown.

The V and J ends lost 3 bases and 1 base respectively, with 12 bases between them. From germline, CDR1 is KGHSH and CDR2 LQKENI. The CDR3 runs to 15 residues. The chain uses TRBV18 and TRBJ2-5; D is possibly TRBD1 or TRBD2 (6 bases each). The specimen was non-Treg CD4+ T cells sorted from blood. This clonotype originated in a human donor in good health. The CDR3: CASSPPTGAQETQYF. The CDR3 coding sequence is TGTGCCAGCTCACCTCCGACGGGGGCCCAAGAGACCCAGTACTTC.